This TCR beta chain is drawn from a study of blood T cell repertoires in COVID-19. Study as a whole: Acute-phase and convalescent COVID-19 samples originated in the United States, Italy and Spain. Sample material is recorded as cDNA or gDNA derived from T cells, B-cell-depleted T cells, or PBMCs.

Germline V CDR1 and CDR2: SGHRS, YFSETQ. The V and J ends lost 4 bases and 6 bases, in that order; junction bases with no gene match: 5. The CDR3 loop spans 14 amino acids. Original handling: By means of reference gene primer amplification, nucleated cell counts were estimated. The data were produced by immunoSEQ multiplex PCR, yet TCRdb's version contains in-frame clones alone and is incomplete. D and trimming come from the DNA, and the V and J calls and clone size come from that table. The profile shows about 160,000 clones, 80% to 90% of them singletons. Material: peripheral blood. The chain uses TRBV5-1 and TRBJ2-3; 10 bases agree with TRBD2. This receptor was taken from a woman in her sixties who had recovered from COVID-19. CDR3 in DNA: TGCGCCAGCAGCAGAGCGGGGGGGATGGATACGCAGTATTTT. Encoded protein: CASSRAGGMDTQYF. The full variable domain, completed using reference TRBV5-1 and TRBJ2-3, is KAGVTQTPRYLIKTRGQQVTLSCSPISGHRSVSWYQQTPGQGLQFLFEYFSETQRNKGNFPGRFSGRQFSNSRSEMNVSTLELGDSALYLCASSRAGGMDTQYFGPGTRLTVL.